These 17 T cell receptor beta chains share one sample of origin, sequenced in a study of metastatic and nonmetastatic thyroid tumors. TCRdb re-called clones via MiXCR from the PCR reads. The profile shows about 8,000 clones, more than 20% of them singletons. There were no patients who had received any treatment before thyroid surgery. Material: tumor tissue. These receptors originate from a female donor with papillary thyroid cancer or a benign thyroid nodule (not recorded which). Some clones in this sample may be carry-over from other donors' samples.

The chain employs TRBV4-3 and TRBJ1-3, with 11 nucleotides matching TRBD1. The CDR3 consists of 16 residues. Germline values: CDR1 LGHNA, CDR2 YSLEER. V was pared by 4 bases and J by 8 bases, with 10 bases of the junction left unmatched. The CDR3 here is CASSPGQGASSDTIYF. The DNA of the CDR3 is TGCGCCAGCAGCCCTGGACAGGGGGCCTCTTCGGACACCATATATTTT.

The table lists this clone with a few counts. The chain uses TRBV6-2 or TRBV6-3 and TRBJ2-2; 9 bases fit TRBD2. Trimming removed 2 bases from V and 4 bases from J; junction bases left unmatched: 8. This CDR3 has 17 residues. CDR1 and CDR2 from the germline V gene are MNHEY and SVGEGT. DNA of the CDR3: TGTGCCAGCAGTTACCATCCCAGCGGGGGGTCCACCGGGGAGCTGTTTTTT. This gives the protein CASSYHPSGGSTGELFF.

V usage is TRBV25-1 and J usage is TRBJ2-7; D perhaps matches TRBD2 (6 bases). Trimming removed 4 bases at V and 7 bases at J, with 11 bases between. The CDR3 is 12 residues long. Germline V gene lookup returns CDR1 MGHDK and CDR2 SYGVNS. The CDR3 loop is CASSGIAAEQYF. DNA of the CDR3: TGTGCCAGCAGTGGAATAGCGGCGGAGCAGTACTTC.

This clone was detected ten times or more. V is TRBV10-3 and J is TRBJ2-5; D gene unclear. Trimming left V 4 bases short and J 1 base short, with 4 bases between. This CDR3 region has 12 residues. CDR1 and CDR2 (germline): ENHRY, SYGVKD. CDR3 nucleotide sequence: TGTGCCATCAGTGGGTCCCAAGAGACCCAGTACTTC. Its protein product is CAISGSQETQYF.

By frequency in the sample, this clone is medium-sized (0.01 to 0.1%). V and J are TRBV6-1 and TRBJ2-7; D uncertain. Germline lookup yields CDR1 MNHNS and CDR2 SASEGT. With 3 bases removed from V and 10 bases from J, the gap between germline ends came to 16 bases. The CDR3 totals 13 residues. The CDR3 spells CASSELVASHQYF. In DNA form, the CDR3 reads TGTGCCAGCAGTGAGCTAGTGGCTAGTCACCAGTACTTC.

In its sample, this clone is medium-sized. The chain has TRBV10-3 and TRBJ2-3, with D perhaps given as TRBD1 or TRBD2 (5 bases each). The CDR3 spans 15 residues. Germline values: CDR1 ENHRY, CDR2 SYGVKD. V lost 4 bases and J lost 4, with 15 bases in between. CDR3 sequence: CAISVGTTPPDTQYF. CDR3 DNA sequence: TGTGCCATCAGTGTTGGGACGACCCCCCCAGATACGCAGTATTTT.

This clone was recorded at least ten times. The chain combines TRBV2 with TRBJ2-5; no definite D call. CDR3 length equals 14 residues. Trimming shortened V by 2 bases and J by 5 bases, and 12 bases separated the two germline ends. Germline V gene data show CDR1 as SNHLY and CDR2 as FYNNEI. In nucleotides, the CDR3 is TGTGCCAGCAGTGAATCCCCCCTCGGGGAGACCCAGTACTTC. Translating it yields CASSESPLGETQYF.

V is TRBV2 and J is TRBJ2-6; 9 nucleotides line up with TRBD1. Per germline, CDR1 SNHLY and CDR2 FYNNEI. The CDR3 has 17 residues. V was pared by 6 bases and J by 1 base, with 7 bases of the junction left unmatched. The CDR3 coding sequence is TGTGCCAGCAGCTGGGACAGGGCGCCTTCTGGGGCCAACGTCCTGACTTTC. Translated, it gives CASSWDRAPSGANVLTF. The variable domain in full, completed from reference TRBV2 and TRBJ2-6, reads EPEVTQTPSHQVTQMGQEVILRCVPISNHLYFYWYRQILGQKVEFLVSFYNNEISEKSEIFDDQFSVERPDGSNFTLKIRSTKLEDSAMYFCASSWDRAPSGANVLTFGAGSRLTVL.

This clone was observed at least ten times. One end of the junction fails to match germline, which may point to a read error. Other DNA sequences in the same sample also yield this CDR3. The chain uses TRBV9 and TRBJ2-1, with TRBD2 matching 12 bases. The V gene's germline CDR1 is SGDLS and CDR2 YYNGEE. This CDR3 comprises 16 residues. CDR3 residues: CASSSRTSGTRNEQFF. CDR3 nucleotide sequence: TGCGCCAGCAGCTCCCGGACTAGCGGGACTAGAAATGAGCAGTTCTTC.

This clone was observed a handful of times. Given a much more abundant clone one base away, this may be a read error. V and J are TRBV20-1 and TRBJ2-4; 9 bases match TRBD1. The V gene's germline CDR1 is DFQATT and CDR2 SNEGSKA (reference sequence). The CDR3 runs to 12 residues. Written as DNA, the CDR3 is TGCAGTGCTGTGACAGGGGGTTACATTCGGTACTTC. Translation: CSAVTGGYIRYF.

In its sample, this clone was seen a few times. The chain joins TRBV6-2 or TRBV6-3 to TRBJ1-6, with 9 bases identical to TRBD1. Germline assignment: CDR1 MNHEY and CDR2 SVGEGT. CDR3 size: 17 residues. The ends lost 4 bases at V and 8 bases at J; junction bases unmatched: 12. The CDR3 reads CASSSTTTGGRDSPLHF. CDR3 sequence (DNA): TGTGCCAGCAGTTCTACTACGACAGGGGGTAGGGATTCACCCCTCCACTTT.

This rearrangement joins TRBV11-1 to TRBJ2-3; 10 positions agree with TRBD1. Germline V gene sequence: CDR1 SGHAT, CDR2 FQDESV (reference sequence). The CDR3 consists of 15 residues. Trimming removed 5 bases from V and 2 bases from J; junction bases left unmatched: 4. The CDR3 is CASSGGTGDTDTQYF. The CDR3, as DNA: TGTGCCAGCAGCGGCGGGACAGGGGACACAGATACGCAGTATTTT.

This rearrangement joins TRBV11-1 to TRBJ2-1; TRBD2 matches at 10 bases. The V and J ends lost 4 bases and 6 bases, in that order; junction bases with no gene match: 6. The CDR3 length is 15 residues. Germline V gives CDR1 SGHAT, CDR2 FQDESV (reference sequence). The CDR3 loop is CASSSLAGGTNEQFF. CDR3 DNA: TGTGCCAGCAGCTCTTTAGCGGGAGGAACCAATGAGCAGTTCTTC.

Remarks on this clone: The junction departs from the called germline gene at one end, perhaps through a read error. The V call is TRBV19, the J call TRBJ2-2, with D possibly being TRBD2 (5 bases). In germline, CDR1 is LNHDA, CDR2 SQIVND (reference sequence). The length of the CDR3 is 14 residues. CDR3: CVTTPDYNTGELFF. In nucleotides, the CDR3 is TGTGTCACCACCCCAGACTATAACACAGGGGAGCTGTTTTTT.

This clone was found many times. DNA for the CDR3: TGTGCCAGCAGCAGCCCCAGTCAGAGCTCCTACAATGAGCAGTTCTTC. This encodes CASSSPSQSSYNEQFF. The rearrangement uses TRBV11-3 and TRBJ2-1; D ambiguous. Germline lookup yields CDR1 SGHNT and CDR2 YENEEA. This CDR3 has 16 residues. The V end was cut by 5 bases, the J end by 0 bases, with 14 bases between. Full variable domain (missing parts from reference TRBV11-3 and TRBJ2-1): EAGVVQSPRYKIIEKKQPVAFWCNPISGHNTLYWYLQNLGQGPELLIRYENEEAVDDSQLPKDRFSAERLKGVDSTLKIQPAELGDSAVYLCASSSPSQSSYNEQFFGPGTRLTVL.

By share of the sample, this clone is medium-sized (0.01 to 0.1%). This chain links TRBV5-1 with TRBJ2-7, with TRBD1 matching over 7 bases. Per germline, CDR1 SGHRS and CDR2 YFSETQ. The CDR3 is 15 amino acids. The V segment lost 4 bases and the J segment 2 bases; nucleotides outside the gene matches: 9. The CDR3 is CASSNTPGQPYEQYF. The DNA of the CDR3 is TGCGCCAGCAGCAACACCCCGGGACAGCCCTACGAGCAGTACTTC. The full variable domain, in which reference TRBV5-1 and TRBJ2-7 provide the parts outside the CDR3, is KAGVTQTPRYLIKTRGQQVTLSCSPISGHRSVSWYQQTPGQGLQFLFEYFSETQRNKGNFPGRFSGRQFSNSRSEMNVSTLELGDSALYLCASSNTPGQPYEQYFGPGTRLTVT.

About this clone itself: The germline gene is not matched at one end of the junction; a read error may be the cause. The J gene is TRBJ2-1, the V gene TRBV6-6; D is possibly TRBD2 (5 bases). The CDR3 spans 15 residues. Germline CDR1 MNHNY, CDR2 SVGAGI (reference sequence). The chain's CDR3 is CAGSYVSTPGGEQFF. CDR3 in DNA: TGTGCCGGCAGTTACGTTTCTACCCCAGGAGGTGAGCAGTTCTTC.